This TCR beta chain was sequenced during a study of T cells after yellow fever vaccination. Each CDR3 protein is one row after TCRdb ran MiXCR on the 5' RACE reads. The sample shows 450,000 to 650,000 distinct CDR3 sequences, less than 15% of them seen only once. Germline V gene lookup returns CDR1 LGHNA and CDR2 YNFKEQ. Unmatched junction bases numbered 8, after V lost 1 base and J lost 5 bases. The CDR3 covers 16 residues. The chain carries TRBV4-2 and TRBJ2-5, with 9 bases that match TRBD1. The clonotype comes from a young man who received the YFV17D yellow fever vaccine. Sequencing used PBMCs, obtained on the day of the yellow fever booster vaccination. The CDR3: CASSQGPGQGGETQYF. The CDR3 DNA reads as TGTGCCAGCAGCCAAGGTCCGGGACAGGGAGGGGAGACCCAGTACTTC.